The 7 T cell receptor beta chains given below trace back to one sample, sequenced in a study of spatial heterogeneity in lung cancer. Each CDR3 protein gets one entry after TCRdb re-called the 5' RACE reads with MiXCR. The table lists just under 40,000 distinct CDR3 sequences, around 5.5% of them singletons. Specified time point: sample taken at primary tumor resection. The input material, whole RNA from tumor, nontumor lung or frozen PBMC, was sequenced unsorted. Specimen: PBMCs, collected at surgery. The receptors shown here come from a male donor with early-stage non-small cell lung cancer.

This clonotype came up a few times. V usage is TRBV19 and J usage is TRBJ2-7, with TRBD2 matching 9 bases. The length of the CDR3 is 15 residues. Germline trimming cut 2 bases from V and 2 bases from J; bases unmatched to any gene: 4. CDR1 and CDR2 from the germline V gene are LNHDA and SQIVND (reference sequence). The CDR3: CASSIRSGGTYEQYF. In nucleotides, the CDR3 is TGTGCCAGTAGTATAAGAAGCGGGGGGACCTACGAGCAGTACTTC.

In nucleotides, the CDR3 is TGTGCCAGTAGTACCTCCGGGACAGGGTCCTACGAGCAGTACTTC. Its translation is CASSTSGTGSYEQYF. The J gene is TRBJ2-7, the V gene TRBV19, with TRBD1 matching 9 bases. This CDR3 spans 15 amino acids. V shed 4 bases, J shed 1 base, and the junction held 5 bases outside the gene matches. The germline gives CDR1 LNHDA, CDR2 SQIVND (reference sequence).

This clonotype was observed a few times. The chain has TRBV5-8 and TRBJ2-5, with 7 bases matching TRBD1. The CDR3 consists of 15 residues. The germline gives CDR1 SGHTS, CDR2 YDEGEE. V lost 0 bases and J lost 5; bases outside the gene matches: 7. CDR3 nucleotides: TGTGCCAGCAGCTTGGACCGAGGGGGCACGGAGACCCAGTACTTC. This translates into CASSLDRGGTETQYF.

With respect to this clonotype: A much larger clone differs from this one at a single base, so this may be a read error. The rearrangement links TRBV4-3 to TRBJ2-7; weak D call: TRBD1 (5 bases). Germline V lookup: CDR1 LGHNA, CDR2 YSLEER. CDR3 size: 14 residues. The CDR3 sequence is CASSKEPTAYEQYF. The CDR3 DNA is TGCGCCAGCAGCAAAGAACCGACAGCCTACGAGCAGTACTTC.

This clonotype was seen repeatedly, ten times or more. This chain uses TRBV28 with TRBJ2-5; 7 bases are shared with TRBD1. Per the germline V gene, CDR1 is MDHEN and CDR2 is SYDVKM. With V trimmed by 8 bases and J by 4 bases, 10 bases remained unmatched. The CDR3 runs 14 residues. The CDR3 region is CASARNRGRETQYF. The CDR3, as DNA: TGTGCCAGCGCTAGAAACAGGGGCCGAGAGACCCAGTACTTC.

This chain connects TRBV20-1 to TRBJ2-1, with TRBD2 matching 7 bases. Per germline, CDR1 DFQATT and CDR2 SNEGSKA (reference sequence). The CDR3 totals 14 residues. The V segment lost 3 bases and the J segment 5 bases; nucleotides outside the gene matches: 7. CDR3 nucleotides: TGCAGTGCTAGGAGGGTAGGGACTAACAATGAGCAGTTCTTC. Translation: CSARRVGTNNEQFF.

This clonotype was picked up a small number of times. The gene calls are TRBV9 and TRBJ2-1; D may match TRBD1 or TRBD2 (6 bases each). Looked up from germline, CDR1 is SGDLS and CDR2 is YYNGEE. V gave up 4 bases and J gave up 3 bases, with 17 bases separating them. The length of the CDR3 is 16 residues. The CDR3 here is CASSPEGVALYNEQFF. The CDR3 DNA sequence: TGTGCCAGCAGCCCGGAGGGGGTGGCCCTCTACAATGAGCAGTTCTTC. The whole variable domain, filled in from reference TRBV9 and TRBJ2-1, reads DSGVTQTPKHLITATGQRVTLRCSPRSGDLSVYWYQQSLDQGLQFLIQYYNGEERAKGNILERFSAQQFPDLHSELNLSSLELGDSALYFCASSPEGVALYNEQFFGPGTRLTVL.